This T cell receptor (beta chain) was observed in a study of PD-L1 blockade in urothelial cancer. On the study more broadly: Prior exposure to chemotherapy in patients amounted to 0 to 3 regimens received. Samples came from 3 weeks, at the second dose, and 6 weeks into treatment.

Sequencing was performed with immunoSEQ multiplex PCR; in TCRdb, only in-frame clones are kept and a portion is missing. The sample lists tens of thousands of clones, around 74% occurring once. The time point here: pretreatment peripheral blood. Per patient, between 1 and 8 samples were collected at pretreatment and on-treatment time points. CDR1 and CDR2 from the germline V gene are SNHLY and FYNNEI. Trimming removed 9 bases from V and 5 bases from J, with 13 bases in between. The CDR3 covers 12 residues. This chain uses TRBV2 with TRBJ1-2, with D perhaps TRBD1 (5 bases). The source was PBMCs, collected around atezolizumab (anti-PD-L1) treatment. The TCR sequence derives from an older man with urothelial cancer. CDR3 protein: CARSGIGYGYTF. The CDR3 DNA is TGTGCCAGATCAGGGATTGGTTATGGCTACACCTTC. The full variable domain, rest sourced from reference TRBV2 and TRBJ1-2, is EPEVTQTPSHQVTQMGQEVILRCVPISNHLYFYWYRQILGQKVEFLVSFYNNEISEKSEIFDDQFSVERPDGSNFTLKIRSTKLEDSAMYFCARSGIGYGYTFGSGTRLTVV.